The 16 T cell receptor beta chains listed next were all sequenced from one sample in a study of T-cell memory formation after mild COVID-19. TCRdb re-called the 5' RACE reads with MiXCR, one entry per CDR3 protein. The sample shows around 440,000 distinct CDR3 sequences, 18% of them seen only once. The sample consisted of PBMCs or a T cell subset sorted from them (not recorded which). These receptors came from an adult woman who had mild COVID-19 (a few samples of this study predate the infection). Cell type and time point are not known.

This clonotype has a count of ten or more. V and J are TRBV9 and TRBJ2-7; 9 bases align to TRBD1. The germline V gene encodes CDR1 SGDLS and CDR2 YYNGEE. V shed 0 bases and J 6 bases; nucleotides not matched to a gene: 10. CDR3 size: 16 residues. The CDR3 DNA reads as TGTGCCAGCAGCGTAGCCCCCTCGAGGACAGGGGTCGAGCAGTACTTC. Translated: CASSVAPSRTGVEQYF. The variable domain in full, with the rest retrieved from reference TRBV9 and TRBJ2-7, is DSGVTQTPKHLITATGQRVTLRCSPRSGDLSVYWYQQSLDQGLQFLIQYYNGEERAKGNILERFSAQQFPDLHSELNLSSLELGDSALYFCASSVAPSRTGVEQYFGPGTRLTVT.

V and J are TRBV12-3 or TRBV12-4 and TRBJ2-1, with a possible D match to TRBD1 (6 bases). This CDR3 contains 13 residues. V shed 6 bases and J shed 6 bases, with 12 bases lying between them. CDR3 nucleotides: TGTGCCAGCAGCCGACAGGCCCTCAATGAGCAGTTCTTC. Translation gives CASSRQALNEQFF.

The chain carries TRBV5-5 and TRBJ1-5; D gene unclear. With 4 bases removed from V and 0 bases from J, the gap between germline ends came to 8 bases. Germline V CDR1 and CDR2: SGHKS, YYEKEE (reference sequence). There are 14 residues in the CDR3. This CDR3 reads CASSQTASNQPQHF. The DNA for the CDR3 is TGTGCCAGCAGCCAGACGGCTAGCAATCAGCCCCAGCATTTT.

This clonotype was detected only a few times. The chain combines TRBV7-8 with TRBJ2-7; tentative D call: TRBD1 (5 bases). The CDR3 loop spans 12 amino acids. Trimming cost V 5 bases and J 5 bases, with 10 bases left between them. Germline CDR1 reads SGHVS; CDR2 reads FQNEAQ. The CDR3 here is CASSHQGNEQYF. The DNA of the CDR3 is TGTGCCAGCAGCCATCAGGGTAACGAGCAGTACTTC.

V usage is TRBV30 and J usage is TRBJ2-1; 11 bases match TRBD2. J was trimmed by 5 bases and V by 0 bases; bases with no gene match: 12. CDR1 and CDR2 (germline): GTSNPN, SVGIG (reference sequence). The CDR3 is 18 amino acids. The CDR3 protein is CAWSVVVAGGYGDNEQFF. The CDR3, as DNA: TGTGCCTGGAGTGTTGTCGTAGCGGGAGGGTATGGGGACAATGAGCAGTTCTTC.

V and J are TRBV4-1 and TRBJ2-7; the match to TRBD1 covers 7 bases. This CDR3 is 15 amino acids long. Germline V lookup: CDR1 MGHRA, CDR2 YSYEKL. V was pared by 2 bases and J by 0 bases, with 4 bases of the junction left unmatched. The CDR3 region has the DNA TGCGCCAGCAGCCAATCGACAGGGAGCTCCTACGAGCAGTACTTC. Translation: CASSQSTGSSYEQYF.

V and J are TRBV4-2 and TRBJ2-7, with D hard to call. The CDR3 extends over 14 amino acids. Trimming left V 3 bases short and J 3 bases short, with 12 bases between. Germline loops: CDR1 LGHNA, CDR2 YNFKEQ. CDR3 sequence: CASSQDGRDYEQYF. Written as DNA, the CDR3 is TGTGCCAGCAGCCAGGACGGACGAGACTACGAGCAGTACTTC.

A few counts support this clonotype. The chain combines TRBV6-6 with TRBJ2-1, with a tentative D call TRBD1 (6 bases). There are 17 residues in the CDR3. Germline CDR1 reads MNHNY; CDR2 reads SVGAGI (reference sequence). Trimming took 1 base from V and 8 from J, leaving 21 bases between them. The DNA for the CDR3 is TGTGCCAGCAGTTACTTTCACAGGGACGGGATTGGAGATGAGCAGTTCTTC. It translates to CASSYFHRDGIGDEQFF.

This clonotype came up a few times. The chain links TRBV5-1 to TRBJ2-7; the D is unclear. Germline V gene data show CDR1 as SGHRS and CDR2 as YFSETQ. The CDR3 extends over 15 amino acids. V was shortened by 0 bases and J by 6 bases, with 16 bases between the two germline ends. The CDR3 loop reads CASSLGATGSGEQYF. The CDR3 DNA sequence: TGCGCCAGCAGCTTGGGGGCTACCGGGTCGGGCGAGCAGTACTTC.

This clonotype has a handful of counts. This chain joins TRBV3-1 and TRBJ2-7; D call uncertain. Trimming removed 1 base at V and 7 bases at J, with 14 bases between. Germline CDR1 is LGHDT and CDR2 is YNNKEL (reference sequence). The CDR3 extends over 14 amino acids. The CDR3 DNA follows: TGTGCCAGCAGCCAAGTTTCAGGCTCCGCGGAGCAGTACTTC. This encodes CASSQVSGSAEQYF.

The chain combines TRBV5-1 with TRBJ1-6; 7 nucleotides agree with TRBD1. Losses at the gene ends were 1 base for V and 10 bases for J; bases not matched to a gene: 14. Germline CDR1 reads SGHRS; CDR2 reads YFSETQ. CDR3 size: 17 residues. The CDR3 DNA reads as TGCGCCAGCAGCTTGAGGCCGCCGACAGGGCAGGGGTCACCCCTCCACTTT. Its protein product is CASSLRPPTGQGSPLHF. The full variable domain, rest sourced from reference TRBV5-1 and TRBJ1-6, is KAGVTQTPRYLIKTRGQQVTLSCSPISGHRSVSWYQQTPGQGLQFLFEYFSETQRNKGNFPGRFSGRQFSNSRSEMNVSTLELGDSALYLCASSLRPPTGQGSPLHFGNGTRLTVT.

V gene TRBV7-8 combines with J gene TRBJ1-1; 10 bases line up with TRBD1. Germline trimming cut 5 bases from V and 0 bases from J; bases unmatched to any gene: 12. Looked up from germline, CDR1 is SGHVS and CDR2 is FQNEAQ. This CDR3 has 18 residues. CDR3 loop: CASSQGQGSYTMNTEAFF. For the CDR3, the DNA is TGTGCCAGCAGCCAGGGACAGGGGAGCTACACTATGAACACTGAAGCTTTCTTT.

The chain employs TRBV12-3 or TRBV12-4 and TRBJ2-5; 10 nucleotides match TRBD2. V trimming: 8 bases; J trimming: 2 bases; junction bases outside the gene matches: 8. The CDR3 covers 15 residues. DNA for the CDR3: TGTGCCAGCGTCCTAGGGACTAGCGTGCAAGAGACCCAGTACTTC. Its translation: CASVLGTSVQETQYF.

This clonotype was seen more than once but under ten times. The chain joins TRBV6-5 to TRBJ2-3; 7 nucleotides agree with TRBD2. Looked up from germline, CDR1 is MNHEY and CDR2 is SVGAGI. The CDR3 consists of 18 residues. V lost 4 bases and J lost 3; bases outside the gene matches: 16. CDR3 in amino acids: CASSLVARASGRTDTQYF. CDR3 nucleotides: TGTGCCAGCAGTTTAGTCGCCCGGGCTAGCGGTCGGACAGATACGCAGTATTTT.

This clonotype was observed a few times. This chain links TRBV24-1 with TRBJ1-5; TRBD1 might be the D (5 bases). Germline CDR1 is KGHDR and CDR2 is SFDVKD. CDR3 length: 16 amino acids. V lost 3 bases, J lost 2 bases, and 13 bases lay in between. The CDR3 DNA reads as TGTGCCACCAGTGATCGTCTTTGGGGGGGCAATCAGCCCCAGCATTTT. Translation: CATSDRLWGGNQPQHF.

In its sample, this clonotype was seen once. The genes are TRBV7-7 and TRBJ2-3, with D maybe TRBD2 (6 bases). V was clipped by 5 bases and J by 3 bases, with 15 bases between them. This CDR3 spans 15 amino acids. Germline values: CDR1 SSHAT, CDR2 FNYEAQ (reference sequence). In DNA, the CDR3 is TGTGCCAGCAGCCTATCTTTGCGGGAAACAGATACGCAGTATTTT. It specifies CASSLSLRETDTQYF.